The clone carrying this TCR beta chain was seen repeatedly, ten times or more. The sample is drawn from a study of T-cell memory formation after mild COVID-19. About the research overall: TCR clusters mostly belonged to single donors.

CDR3 length: 17 residues. Germline assignment: CDR1 MNHEY and CDR2 SMNVEV (reference sequence). Trimming shortened V by 6 bases and J by 2 bases, and 20 bases separated the two germline ends. Using its own MiXCR run on the 5' RACE reads, TCRdb lists one record per CDR3 protein. Of more than 150,000 distinct CDR3 sequences in the sample, 18% are singletons; the top ten hold roughly 3.7%. The sequence was collected from a man aged 18 to 29 who had mild COVID-19 (a few samples of this study predate the infection). Cell type and time point are not known. The sequenced sample consisted of PBMCs or a T cell subset sorted from them (not recorded which). This sequence joins TRBV27 and TRBJ2-1, with D maybe TRBD1 (5 bases). The CDR3: CASSYRPAEGAYNEQFF. The CDR3 DNA reads as TGTGCCAGCAGCTATCGACCGGCGGAAGGGGCCTACAATGAGCAGTTCTTC.